A single sample is the source of the 31 T cell receptor beta chains below, sequenced in a study of blood T cell repertoires in COVID-19. Method: immunoSEQ multiplex PCR; TCRdb's copy keeps in-frame clones and lacks some. There are 290,000 or so clones in the sample; approximately 85% occur only once, and 5% to 6.5% lies in the top ten. The sequenced sample was peripheral blood. These receptor sequences come from a man between 50 and 59 years old with active or convalescent COVID-19.

The chain employs TRBV30 and TRBJ2-7; 7 bases map to TRBD1. V lost 1 base to trimming and J lost 2 bases; unmatched junction nucleotides: 11. This CDR3 is built from 16 residues. Germline CDR1 reads GTSNPN; CDR2 reads SVGIG (reference sequence). In DNA, the CDR3 is TGTGCCTGGAGTGGACAGGGTCTCTGGCGGCCCTACGAGCAGTACTTC. Amino acids: CAWSGQGLWRPYEQYF. The whole variable domain, filled in from reference TRBV30 and TRBJ2-7, reads SQTIHQWPATLVQPVGSPLSLECTVEGTSNPNLYWYRQAAGRGLQLLFYSVGIGQISSEVPQNLSASRPQDRQFILSSKKLLLSDSGFYLCAWSGQGLWRPYEQYFGPGTRLTVT.

This clone was seen only a few times. V and J are TRBV24-1 and TRBJ2-3, with 9 bases lining up with TRBD2. The CDR3 is made up of 16 amino acids. Germline CDR1 reads KGHDR; CDR2 reads SFDVKD. Unmatched junction bases numbered 10, after V lost 3 bases and J lost 7 bases. The CDR3 bases are TGTGCCACCAGTGATCCTGCCGGGACTAGCATACATACGCAGTATTTT. Its translation is CATSDPAGTSIHTQYF.

The gene calls are TRBV4-3 and TRBJ2-5; D might be TRBD1 (6 bases). CDR1 is LGHNA and CDR2 is YSLEER in the germline V gene. The CDR3 extends over 13 amino acids. The ends were cut back, 4 bases at V and 5 bases at J, with 11 bases in the middle. The CDR3 loop reads CASSLTTGETQYF. The CDR3 DNA sequence: TGCGCCAGCAGCCTAACAACAGGGGAGACCCAGTACTTC.

V and J are TRBV12-5 and TRBJ2-1; 7 positions agree with TRBD2. Unmatched junction bases numbered 3, after V lost 0 bases and J lost 4 bases. CDR1 LGHNT and CDR2 FRNRAP come from the germline V gene. The CDR3 has 15 residues. CDR3 residues: CASGLVGGRYNEQFF. The CDR3 DNA reads TGTGCTAGTGGTTTGGTAGGCGGGAGATACAATGAGCAGTTCTTC.

J is TRBJ2-4 and V is TRBV5-1; 14 bases agree with TRBD2. Looked up from germline, CDR1 is SGHRS and CDR2 is YFSETQ. The CDR3 contains 18 residues. V dropped 0 bases and J dropped 8; count of bases not matched to a gene: 10. In nucleotides, the CDR3 is TGCGCCAGCAGCTTGGGGGTGACTAGCGGGAGGGCCGGAGACATTCAGTACTTC. It is translated as CASSLGVTSGRAGDIQYF.

The chain links TRBV29-1 to TRBJ2-1; TRBD2 aligns across 8 bases. CDR1 is SQVTM, CDR2 ANQGSEA, per germline. The CDR3 consists of 15 residues. Trimming at V came to 1 base and at J to 1 base, leaving 3 bases not matched to a gene. In DNA form, the CDR3 reads TGCAGCGTTGAAGGGGAGCGGGGGTCCTACAATGAGCAGTTCTTC. Protein sequence: CSVEGERGSYNEQFF.

The gene calls are TRBV7-9 and TRBJ1-3; D ambiguous. Germline lookup yields CDR1 SEHNR and CDR2 FQNEAQ (reference sequence). V gave up 5 bases and J gave up 4 bases, with 12 bases separating them. The CDR3 runs to 14 residues. The CDR3 DNA follows: TGTGCCAGCAGCCCTAACCAACTAGGAAACACCATATATTTT. This gives the protein CASSPNQLGNTIYF.

The chain couples TRBV7-8 to TRBJ1-5, with D possibly TRBD1 on 6 matching bases. Germline CDR1 SGHVS, CDR2 FQNEAQ. The V end was cut by 1 base, the J end by 0 bases, with 10 bases between. The CDR3 runs to 16 residues. The CDR3 DNA sequence: TGTGCCAGCAGCTTAGGGACAGCGTATAGCAATCAGCCCCAGCATTTT. Translation gives CASSLGTAYSNQPQHF. The variable domain in full, with the rest retrieved from reference TRBV7-8 and TRBJ1-5, is GAGVSQSPRYKVAKRGQDVALRCDPISGHVSLFWYQQALGQGPEFLTYFQNEAQLDKSGLPSDRFFAERPEGSVSTLKIQRTQQEDSAVYLCASSLGTAYSNQPQHFGDGTRLSIL.

CDR3 sequence: CSVSGGQGAFTDTQYF. The CDR3 DNA sequence: TGCAGCGTTTCGGGCGGACAGGGCGCTTTTACAGATACGCAGTATTTT. The V and J genes are TRBV29-1 and TRBJ2-3; TRBD1 agrees at 8 bases. Germline CDR1 and CDR2: SQVTM and ANQGSEA. The CDR3 contains 16 residues. After removal of 5 bases from V and 3 bases from J, the junction contained 13 bases not matched to a gene.

This chain uses TRBV28 with TRBJ2-1, with D perhaps matching TRBD2 (5 bases). Trimming took off 2 bases at V and 3 bases at J, with 8 bases between the two ends. Per germline, CDR1 MDHEN and CDR2 SYDVKM. This CDR3 has 14 amino acids. CDR3 DNA: TGTGCCAGCAGTTTAGAGCGGAACTACAATGAGCAGTTCTTC. Its translation: CASSLERNYNEQFF.

The chain employs TRBV4-1 and TRBJ2-1; D unclear. Trimming took off 3 bases at V and 8 bases at J, with 14 bases between the two ends. The CDR3 loop spans 14 amino acids. Germline V lookup: CDR1 MGHRA, CDR2 YSYEKL. CDR3 bases: TGCGCCAGCAGCCATAGACTGGGTACGGATGAGCAGTTCTTC. This translates into CASSHRLGTDEQFF.

V and J are TRBV7-8 and TRBJ2-5; a possible D gene is TRBD2 (6 bases). Germline V gene sequence: CDR1 SGHVS, CDR2 FQNEAQ. The length of the CDR3 is 16 residues. The ends were cut back, 5 bases at V and 8 bases at J, with 24 bases in the middle. In nucleotides, the CDR3 is TGTGCCAGCAGCCCCGGGTGGAGGGAGAGGTCGTCAACCCAGTACTTC. Its translation: CASSPGWRERSSTQYF.

The chain links TRBV24-1 to TRBJ2-7; a possible D gene is TRBD2 (5 bases). Germline CDR1 KGHDR, CDR2 SFDVKD. Trimming shortened V by 0 bases and J by 7 bases, and 12 bases separated the two germline ends. This CDR3 is 14 amino acids long. The CDR3 bases are TGTGCCACCAGTGATTTGTCGGCCCGCGGGGAGCAGTACTTC. Its translation: CATSDLSARGEQYF.

The rearrangement links TRBV5-6 to TRBJ2-5; weak D call: TRBD2 (5 bases). The CDR3 runs to 13 residues. Germline CDR1 is SGHDT and CDR2 is YYEEEE. Trimming removed 3 bases at V and 5 bases at J, with 11 bases between. This chain's CDR3 is CASSSLDFETQYF. The CDR3 DNA reads TGTGCCAGCAGCTCACTAGATTTCGAGACCCAGTACTTC.

This sequence joins TRBV5-1 and TRBJ1-2; D may be TRBD1 (6 bases). CDR3 length: 14 residues. Germline-derived CDR1 and CDR2 are SGHRS and YFSETQ. V lost 5 bases and J lost 6, with 17 bases in between. The CDR3 coding sequence is TGCGCCAGCAGGGACTCACAGGGAAGGGATGGCTACACCTTC. Translated: CASRDSQGRDGYTF.

The chain uses TRBV4-1 and TRBJ1-5; 8 nucleotides align to TRBD1. Losses at the gene ends were 1 base for V and 7 bases for J; bases not matched to a gene: 6. Germline assignment: CDR1 MGHRA and CDR2 YSYEKL. The CDR3 runs 15 residues. CDR3 sequence (DNA): TGCGCCAGCAGCCAAGTTCAGGGGGCAGGGCAGCCCCAGCATTTT. Translating gives CASSQVQGAGQPQHF.

V is TRBV7-9 and J is TRBJ1-2; D call uncertain. CDR1 is SEHNR, CDR2 FQNEAQ, per germline (reference sequence). The CDR3 consists of 12 residues. The germline V and J ends were trimmed by 5 bases and 4 bases, with 8 bases remaining between them. CDR3 DNA sequence: TGTGCCAGCAGCCCAGAGGCCTATGGCTACACCTTC. As protein: CASSPEAYGYTF.

The chain recombines TRBV7-2 with TRBJ2-7; 12 nucleotides agree with TRBD2. CDR1 and CDR2 (germline): SGHTA, FQGNSA. J was trimmed by 3 bases and V by 5 bases; bases with no gene match: 2. The CDR3 length is 14 residues. CDR3 protein: CASSPGLAGYEQYF. The CDR3 DNA follows: TGTGCCAGCAGCCCGGGACTAGCGGGCTACGAGCAGTACTTC.

V is TRBV7-9 and J is TRBJ1-1, with D maybe TRBD1 (5 bases). The CDR3 runs to 14 residues. Germline CDR1 SEHNR, CDR2 FQNEAQ (reference sequence). V was pared by 5 bases and J by 8 bases, with 18 bases between. The CDR3 nucleotides read TGTGCCAGCAGCCCCCTAGGGGAAAGACGGGAAGCTTTCTTT. Its translation: CASSPLGERREAFF.

The J gene is TRBJ2-2, the V gene TRBV19; TRBD1 matches at 8 bases. Trimming took 7 bases from V and 0 from J; bases not matched to a gene: 4. CDR3 size: 15 residues. CDR1 and CDR2 (germline): LNHDA, SQIVND (reference sequence). The CDR3 spells CASIPGQANTGELFF. For the CDR3, the DNA is TGTGCCAGTATACCGGGACAGGCGAACACCGGGGAGCTGTTTTTT.

The rearrangement joins TRBV4-2 to TRBJ2-5; 7 bases match TRBD2. The CDR3 loop spans 16 amino acids. Germline V CDR1 and CDR2: LGHNA, YNFKEQ. The V gene end was trimmed by 3 bases and the J gene end by 5 bases; junction bases not matched to a gene: 12. The CDR3 protein is CASSHSTSEKLETQYF. The DNA of the CDR3 is TGTGCCAGCAGCCACTCCACTAGCGAGAAGCTGGAGACCCAGTACTTC.

The CDR3 reads CASTPTGPGYEQYF. The CDR3 nucleotides read TGTGCCAGCACCCCAACGGGCCCAGGGTACGAGCAGTACTTC. The chain carries TRBV7-2 and TRBJ2-7, with D possibly TRBD1 on 5 matching bases. Germline V CDR1 and CDR2: SGHTA, FQGNSA. CDR3 length: 14 amino acids. V dropped 7 bases and J dropped 4 bases, with 17 bases sitting between them.

With regard to this clone: Additional DNA sequences in this sample encode the identical CDR3. V usage is TRBV5-6 and J usage is TRBJ2-7; possibly TRBD2 for D (6 bases). Germline assignment: CDR1 SGHDT and CDR2 YYEEEE. The V end was cut by 2 bases, the J end by 2 bases, with 8 bases between. The CDR3 spans 13 residues. The CDR3 loop reads CASSLGGTYEQYF. CDR3 coding DNA: TGTGCCAGCAGCTTAGGAGGGACCTACGAGCAGTACTTC.

The chain uses TRBV30 and TRBJ2-1, with 9 positions matching TRBD2. Germline V lookup: CDR1 GTSNPN, CDR2 SVGIG (reference sequence). The junction had 10 bases not matched to a gene; V was cut back by 3 bases and J by 7 bases. The CDR3 runs 15 residues. The CDR3 here is CAWSFRAGGPNEQFF. The CDR3 region has the DNA TGTGCCTGGAGCTTCCGAGCGGGGGGCCCGAATGAGCAGTTCTTC. Based on the CDR3 plus reference TRBV30 and TRBJ2-1, the full variable domain is SQTIHQWPATLVQPVGSPLSLECTVEGTSNPNLYWYRQAAGRGLQLLFYSVGIGQISSEVPQNLSASRPQDRQFILSSKKLLLSDSGFYLCAWSFRAGGPNEQFFGPGTRLTVL.

The chain is built from TRBV4-2 and TRBJ2-2; possibly TRBD2 for D (6 bases). Germline V lookup: CDR1 LGHNA, CDR2 YNFKEQ. This CDR3 spans 18 amino acids. The V gene lost 4 bases and the J gene lost 0 bases, with 18 bases spanning the gap. The CDR3 DNA sequence: TGTGCCAGCAGCCCCCCCCTTCGGCGGGGTTCGAACACCGGGGAGCTGTTTTTT. Translation: CASSPPLRRGSNTGELFF.

The CDR3 DNA reads TGTGCCACTAAGGTGCAGGGACAGGGGAAATCACCCCTCCACTTT. It is translated as CATKVQGQGKSPLHF. The chain joins TRBV6-5 to TRBJ1-6; 10 bases map to TRBD1. The V gene end was trimmed by 10 bases and the J gene end by 10 bases; junction bases not matched to a gene: 13. The length of the CDR3 is 15 residues. CDR1 and CDR2 from the germline V gene are MNHEY and SVGAGI.

This clone was seen a few times. V usage is TRBV10-1 and J usage is TRBJ2-2, with 12 bases matching TRBD1. Germline V lookup: CDR1 WNHNN, CDR2 SYGVQD (reference sequence). The trim removed 6 bases at V and 5 bases at J, leaving 13 bases unmatched. The CDR3 spans 18 residues. The CDR3 DNA reads as TGCGCCAGCAGGAAAAGGGGACAGGGGGCGGCGAGGACCGGGGAGCTGTTTTTT. Translation: CASRKRGQGAARTGELFF.

The chain uses TRBV5-6 and TRBJ2-6; D not resolved. V lost 4 bases and J lost 0, with 8 bases in between. CDR1 and CDR2 from the germline V gene are SGHDT and YYEEEE. The CDR3 totals 15 residues. The CDR3 loop reads CASSLSNSGANVLTF. Here the CDR3 DNA reads TGTGCCAGCAGCCTAAGTAACTCTGGGGCCAACGTCCTGACTTTC. The full variable domain, completed using reference TRBV5-6 and TRBJ2-6, is DAGVTQSPTHLIKTRGQQVTLRCSPKSGHDTVSWYQQALGQGPQFIFQYYEEEERQRGNFPDRFSGHQFPNYSSELNVNALLLGDSALYLCASSLSNSGANVLTFGAGSRLTVL.

V is TRBV2 and J is TRBJ2-5; 7 bases fit TRBD1. Germline CDR1 and CDR2: SNHLY and FYNNEI. Trimming removed 7 bases from V and 2 bases from J; junction bases left unmatched: 4. This CDR3 region has 13 residues. CDR3 bases: TGTGCCAGCAACCGGGACAGACAAGAGACCCAGTACTTC. Translating it yields CASNRDRQETQYF.

V usage is TRBV6-2 or TRBV6-3 and J usage is TRBJ1-5; D ambiguous. V dropped 2 bases and J dropped 7 bases, with 6 bases sitting between them. The CDR3 is 12 residues long. In germline, CDR1 is MNHEY, CDR2 SVGEGT. The DNA of the CDR3 is TGTGCCAGCAGTTACCGGGAACAGCCCCAGCATTTT. Translating gives CASSYREQPQHF.

This clone was seen once. The chain recombines TRBV11-2 with TRBJ2-5, with D possibly TRBD2 on 6 matching bases. The germline CDR1 and CDR2 sequences are SGHAT and FQNNGV. The CDR3 extends over 15 amino acids. The ends were cut back, 3 bases at V and 5 bases at J, with 16 bases in the middle. This CDR3 reads CASSFGSYGGETQYF. In DNA, the CDR3 is TGTGCCAGCAGCTTTGGGTCTTATGGGGGGGAGACCCAGTACTTC.